The clone carrying this T cell receptor (beta chain) was seen a few times. There are 18 residues in the CDR3. The germline V gene has CDR1 MNHEY and CDR2 SVGAGI. With 4 bases clipped from V and 5 bases from J, the junction kept 14 bases outside the gene matches. TCRbeta library construction was performed incorporating unique molecular identifiers. MiXCR was run by TCRdb on the PCR reads, yielding one entry per CDR3 protein. The repertoire has around 480,000 distinct CDR3 sequences, about 30% of them found once; the top ten carry about 2.3%. This sample was included in a study of T-cell reconstitution after alpha-beta-depleted transplantation in children.

The chain uses TRBV6-5 and TRBJ2-1; 10 bases match TRBD2. This TCR was sampled from a human donor who donated a stem cell graft to a child with aplastic anemia. Source: PBMCs from the stem cell graft donor, taken from the stem cell graft. The CDR3, as DNA: TGTGCCAGCAGTTCGACTAGCGGGTCCCGTTTCAGAAACAATGAGCAGTTCTTC. It specifies CASSSTSGSRFRNNEQFF.